This T cell receptor (beta chain) was identified in a study of cytomegalovirus exposure and HLA in healthy donors. Study observations and caveats: In vitro confirmation showed three CMV-associated chains to be CMV antigen specific. Later analysis identified 16,000 or so TCR beta sequences associated with HLA alleles, using a false discovery rate threshold of 0.05. Available immune exposure information covered CMV serostatus only.

Healthy bone marrow donors made up the donor group. Both 60 Vbeta primers and 13 Jbeta primers went into the PCR. TCRdb's table, derived via immunoSEQ multiplex PCR, lists solely in-frame clones and lacks some. The sample has about 94,000 clones; 76% are singletons. With respect to this clone: The antigen is not known.

Per the germline V gene, CDR1 is MDHEN and CDR2 is SYDVKM. Trimming left V 8 bases short and J 7 bases short, with 11 bases between. The CDR3 is 12 amino acids. The sample was PBMCs. The rearrangement uses TRBV28 and TRBJ1-4; D gene uncertain. This clonotype originated in a male donor in good health and CMV-seronegative. The DNA of the CDR3 is TGTGCCAGCGGCCAACACATTGAAAAACTGTTTTTT. This translates into CASGQHIEKLFF.